Listed below are T cell receptor beta chains from one sample, sequenced in a study of OX40 agonist ivuxolimab in advanced cancers. Assay used: immunoSEQ multiplex PCR; TCRdb lists only in-frame clones, some missing. There are about 76,000 clones in the sample; 85% to 90% occur only once, and 10% to 15% lies in the top ten. The source material was CD4+ or CD8+ T cells sorted from blood, sampled in a trial of the OX40 agonist ivuxolimab. Receptors were obtained from an adult with an advanced solid tumor such as melanoma, head and neck, liver or kidney cancer. Each CDR3 is given with its conserved first and last residue. D genes are given only for firm matches. Clone size is shown for a subset of rows, as once, few, many or a class of expanded clone.

D	size	V	J	CDR3	DNA
TRBD1	once	TRBV11-3	TRBJ2-1	CASSSALFGTGYNEQFF	TGTGCCAGCAGCTCCGCCCTTTTCGGGACAGGGTACAATGAGCAGTTCTTC
TRBD1	-	TRBV7-9	TRBJ2-1	CASSLVSGTGEEFF	TGTGCCAGCAGCTTAGTATCTGGGACAGGGGAGGAGTTCTTC
-	-	TRBV2	TRBJ1-5	CASSYQTNQPQHF	TGTGCCAGCAGTTACCAAACCAATCAGCCCCAGCATTTT
-	-	TRBV7-6	TRBJ2-1	CASSSAGNEQFF	TGTGCCAGCAGCTCTGCGGGGAATGAGCAGTTCTTC
-	-	TRBV10-3	TRBJ2-5	CAISESETQYF	TGTGCCATCAGTGAGTCGGAGACCCAGTACTTC
-	once	TRBV9	TRBJ2-5	CASSGVVRETQYF	TGTGCCAGCTCCGGGGTCGTCCGGGAGACCCAGTACTTC
-	-	TRBV9	TRBJ1-1	CASTQQGDSDTEAFF	TGTGCCAGCACCCAGCAGGGCGATTCGGACACTGAAGCTTTCTTT
TRBD1	-	TRBV28	TRBJ2-3	CASSPNRGHTDTQYF	TGTGCCAGCAGTCCCAACAGGGGGCACACAGATACGCAGTATTTT
TRBD2	-	TRBV5-8	TRBJ2-3	CASSFGRTSGSSTDTQYF	TGTGCCAGCAGCTTTGGACGGACTAGCGGCTCTAGCACAGATACGCAGTATTTT
-	-	TRBV7-8	TRBJ1-5	CASSTSRLQPQHF	TGTGCCAGCAGCACCTCCAGGTTACAGCCCCAGCATTTT
TRBD2	-	TRBV5-1	TRBJ2-7	CASSPGLAGVTRGEQYF	TGCGCCAGCAGCCCGGGACTAGCGGGAGTGACGAGGGGAGAGCAGTACTTC
-	-	TRBV7-9	TRBJ1-4	CASSPDNEKLFF	TGTGCCAGCAGCCCGGATAATGAAAAACTGTTTTTT
-	once	TRBV11-3	TRBJ2-1	CASSLGVADNEQFF	TGTGCCAGCAGCTTAGGGGTAGCGGACAATGAGCAGTTCTTC
TRBD2	-	TRBV11-2	TRBJ2-1	CASTGGAGGANEQFF	TGTGCCAGCACTGGGGGGGCGGGAGGTGCCAATGAGCAGTTCTTC
-	-	TRBV10-3	TRBJ1-1	CAISERADTEAFF	TGTGCCATCAGTGAGCGGGCAGACACTGAAGCTTTCTTT
TRBD1	-	TRBV27	TRBJ2-6	CASSSYGTASSGANVLTF	TGTGCCAGCAGTTCTTACGGGACAGCCAGCTCTGGGGCCAACGTCCTGACTTTC
TRBD2	-	TRBV5-6	TRBJ2-3	CASSWSLAGGSLATDTQYF	TGTGCCAGCAGCTGGTCTCTAGCGGGAGGCAGTTTAGCCACAGATACGCAGTATTTT
TRBD2	-	TRBV4-1	TRBJ2-1	CASSQGLAGGLGGEQFF	TGCGCCAGCAGCCAAGGACTAGCGGGAGGTTTAGGTGGTGAGCAGTTCTTC
-	-	TRBV25-1	TRBJ2-3	CASRVGATDTQYF	TGTGCCAGCAGGGTGGGGGCCACAGATACGCAGTATTTT
-	-	TRBV10-3	TRBJ2-5	CAIRATGNIGETQYF	TGTGCCATCAGGGCTACAGGGAACATCGGGGAGACCCAGTACTTC
-	-	TRBV5-6	TRBJ1-2	CASSYDRHGYTF	TGTGCCAGCAGCTACGACAGACACGGCTACACCTTC
-	-	TRBV6-5	TRBJ1-2	CASSSRPGGYGYTF	TGTGCCAGCAGTTCTCGTCCAGGCGGCTATGGCTACACCTTC
TRBD2	-	TRBV28	TRBJ2-1	CASSQPGLAASNEQFF	TGTGCCAGCAGTCAGCCGGGACTAGCGGCCTCCAATGAGCAGTTCTTC
-	-	TRBV21-1	TRBJ2-2	CASSTSCRDRRVDTGELFF	TGTGCCAGCAGCACGAGCTGCAGGGACAGGCGCGTGGACACCGGGGAGCTGTTTTTT
-	-	TRBV5-1	TRBJ2-4	CASSLGLPDRKNIQYF	TGCGCCAGCAGCTTGGGACTTCCCGACCGAAAAAACATTCAGTACTTC
TRBD2	-	TRBV7-9	TRBJ2-1	CASSLILAGDTYNEQFF	TGTGCCAGCAGCTTAATTCTAGCGGGAGATACCTACAATGAGCAGTTCTTC
-	-	TRBV19	TRBJ2-1	CASSIPSRLTSYNEQFF	TGTGCCAGTAGTATTCCCTCGCGCCTAACATCCTACAATGAGCAGTTCTTC
-	-	TRBV6-6	TRBJ1-3	CASSYSRGVNTIYF	TGTGCCAGCAGTTACTCGAGAGGCGTAAACACCATATATTTT
-	-	TRBV7-2	TRBJ2-7	CASSPGPPGEQYF	TGTGCCAGCAGCCCGGGACCACCCGGCGAGCAGTACTTC
TRBD2	once	TRBV4-1	TRBJ2-7	CASSQLGGTSYEQYF	TGCGCCAGCAGCCAGCTCGGGGGGACCTCCTACGAGCAGTACTTC
TRBD1	-	TRBV4-1	TRBJ2-4	CASSHPGQQNIQYF	TGCGCCAGCAGCCATCCGGGACAGCAAAACATTCAGTACTTC
TRBD1	-	TRBV28	TRBJ1-2	CASSLLNRGRGYTF	TGTGCCAGCAGTTTATTGAACAGGGGGCGAGGCTACACCTTC
-	-	TRBV6-5	TRBJ2-7	CASSYSTGRVYEQYF	TGTGCCAGCAGTTACTCGACGGGCAGGGTCTACGAGCAGTACTTC
-	-	TRBV27	TRBJ2-6	CASRGLTGANVLTF	TGTGCCAGCAGGGGGCTGACTGGGGCCAACGTCCTGACTTTC
-	-	TRBV2	TRBJ2-7	CASIPGDGDEQYF	TGTGCCAGCATTCCCGGAGACGGCGACGAGCAGTACTTC
TRBD2	-	TRBV10-1	TRBJ2-2	CASSGGASGDPGELFF	TGCGCCAGCAGTGGGGGGGCTAGCGGGGATCCCGGGGAGCTGTTTTTT
TRBD1	-	TRBV15	TRBJ2-1	CATSSDRGSYNEQFF	TGTGCCACCAGCAGCGACAGGGGATCCTACAATGAGCAGTTCTTC
-	-	TRBV4-1	TRBJ1-1	CASSQVGSWFTEAFF	TGCGCCAGCAGCCAAGTAGGTAGCTGGTTCACTGAAGCTTTCTTT
TRBD1	-	TRBV30	TRBJ2-6	CAWSVTGGSGANVLTF	TGTGCCTGGAGTGTCACAGGGGGCTCTGGGGCCAACGTCCTGACTTTC
TRBD2	-	TRBV27	TRBJ2-1	CASSFIAGGNEQFF	TGTGCCAGCAGTTTTATAGCGGGAGGAAATGAGCAGTTCTTC
TRBD2	-	TRBV29-1	TRBJ2-1	CSADWTSYNEQFF	TGCAGCGCTGACTGGACTAGCTACAATGAGCAGTTCTTC
-	-	TRBV28	TRBJ2-7	CASSPNSYEQYF	TGTGCCAGCAGTCCAAACTCCTACGAGCAGTACTTC
-	-	TRBV7-2	TRBJ1-1	CASSLHEFLEAFF	TGTGCCAGCAGCTTACACGAGTTCCTTGAAGCTTTCTTT
-	-	TRBV11-2	TRBJ2-1	CASSLDNTRVFF	TGTGCCAGCAGCTTAGATAATACTAGGGTGTTCTTC
-	-	TRBV28	TRBJ1-3	CASSQPVGLTGNTIYF	TGTGCCAGCAGTCAGCCCGTGGGTTTAACTGGAAACACCATATATTTT
TRBD2	-	TRBV6-4	TRBJ2-1	CASSWLAGDRNEQFF	TGTGCCAGCAGTTGGCTAGCGGGAGACCGCAATGAGCAGTTCTTC
-	-	TRBV5-1	TRBJ2-5	CASSLTETQYF	TGCGCCAGCAGCTTAACGGAGACCCAGTACTTC
-	-	TRBV5-1	TRBJ2-3	CASSLVGSTDTQYF	TGCGCCAGCAGCTTAGTGGGGAGCACAGATACGCAGTATTTT
TRBD2	-	TRBV6-6	TRBJ2-7	CATVPGLAGSYEQYF	TGTGCCACCGTACCTGGACTAGCGGGTTCCTACGAGCAGTACTTC
-	-	TRBV6-5	TRBJ2-7	CASSYSRVPYEQYF	TGTGCCAGCAGTTACTCCAGAGTCCCCTACGAGCAGTACTTC
TRBD1	once	TRBV27	TRBJ1-1	CASSARTGPNTEAFF	TGTGCCAGCAGTGCCCGGACAGGGCCGAACACTGAAGCTTTCTTT
-	-	TRBV7-2	TRBJ1-6	CASSVLGVPPQSPLHF	TGTGCCAGCAGCGTACTGGGAGTTCCGCCTCAGTCACCCCTCCACTTT
TRBD2	-	TRBV9	TRBJ2-7	CASSAFGTSGDEQYF	TGTGCCAGCAGCGCTTTCGGGACTAGCGGGGACGAGCAGTACTTC
TRBD2	-	TRBV11-2	TRBJ2-1	CASSLEAGGFYNEQFF	TGTGCCAGCAGCTTAGAGGCGGGAGGTTTCTACAATGAGCAGTTCTTC